This T cell receptor beta chain stems from a study of cytomegalovirus exposure and HLA in healthy donors. Across the whole study: Early released data had around 89 million unique TCRs, all coming from HLA-typed donors. Study-wide points: Within the data, a cluster of highly shared sequence variants was likely a sequencing artifact.

This clone was observed a handful of times. Antigen unknown. PCR was performed using 60 Vbeta and 13 Jbeta primers. Source study methods: Per a later analysis, the number of unique TCR beta chains was some 82 million, of which about 10 million were shared. TCRdb keeps only in-frame clones here, not all; method: immunoSEQ multiplex PCR. That table gives V, J and clone size, and the DNA gave D and trimming. The sample lists approximately 50,000 clones, roughly 80% occurring once. The V gene's germline CDR1 is SQVTM and CDR2 ANQGSEA. The CDR3 spans 12 residues. The ends were cut back, 4 bases at V and 3 bases at J, with 9 bases in the middle.

This receptor was taken from a man younger than 40 in good health and CMV-seropositive. Source material: PBMCs. V is TRBV29-1 and J is TRBJ1-1; D is perhaps TRBD1 (5 bases). CDR3 sequence: CSVGGEYTEAFF. CDR3 coding DNA: TGCAGCGTTGGGGGCGAATACACTGAAGCTTTCTTT.